This T cell receptor beta chain originates from a study of blood T cells in healthy people across ages. Primed by a sample-barcoded 5' primer and a J-beta primer mix, a second PCR proceeded for roughly 7 to 11 cycles. The template-switch adaptor was a 5' adaptor with 12 random nucleotides. It tagged each cDNA molecule. Each sample yielded at least 3 million CDR3-containing paired-end reads. MiXCR was run by TCRdb on the 5' RACE reads, yielding one entry per CDR3 protein. Among 630,000 or so distinct CDR3 sequences listed, approximately 30% were seen once. Overall study results and limits: Diversity was estimated from one million T cells, and these estimates were considered underestimates. TCR beta diversity per million T cells fell roughly linearly with age.

Germline CDR1 is SGHRS and CDR2 is YFSETQ. There are 15 residues in the CDR3. Trimming shortened V by 4 bases and J by 3 bases, and 17 bases separated the two germline ends. With regard to this clonotype: Its antigen is not known.

The specimen sequenced was blood. This TCR came from a woman aged 80 or over in good health. V and J are TRBV5-1 and TRBJ2-7; D gene unclear. CDR3 amino acids: CASSQDKPDGYEQYF. In DNA, the CDR3 is TGCGCCAGCAGCCAAGATAAACCGGACGGCTACGAGCAGTACTTC.